This T cell receptor (beta chain) is drawn from a study of human T cells and chemical hapten exposure. Findings and limits, study-wide: No change in TCRs above 1 in 1000 frequency was produced by DPC sensitization.

This clonotype has at least ten counts. Its specificity is not known. This CDR3 contains 17 residues. The germline V gene encodes CDR1 SGHTA and CDR2 FQGNSA. Losses at the gene ends were 4 bases for V and 0 bases for J; bases not matched to a gene: 4. The library tagged each cDNA molecule with unique molecular identifiers. TCRdb re-analysed the RACE reads in MiXCR, keeping a single row per CDR3 protein. The table lists about 340,000 distinct CDR3 sequences, about 7% of them singletons. Time point indicated: patch test 1, 2 weeks after DPC sensitization. The treatment: therapeutic diphenylcyclopropenone sensitization with weekly scalp DPC.

The chain links TRBV7-2 to TRBJ2-1, with 12 bases aligning to TRBD2. This receptor was identified in a woman aged 18 to 35 with alopecia areata. Some clones in this sample may be carry-over from other donors' samples. The starting material was whole blood, obtained in connection with sensitization to the hapten diphenylcyclopropenone (DPC). The chain's CDR3 is CASSSRLAGDSYNEQFF. The CDR3 coding sequence is TGTGCCAGCAGCTCCCGACTAGCGGGGGACTCCTACAATGAGCAGTTCTTC.